What follows is one T cell receptor beta chain and its context. Its antigen is still unknown. This sample was taken from a study of blood T cells in healthy people across ages. At the level of the study: Capturing about one barcoded beta molecule per two T cells was achieved by template switching. Findings and caveats of the study: Greater diversity and more naive CD4+ cells were seen in long-lived donors than in aged donors.

Through a sample-barcoded 5' primer and a J-beta primer mix, a second PCR was run for about 7 to 12 cycles. TCRdb independently ran MiXCR on the 5' RACE reads; one entry per CDR3 protein. The sample shows hundreds of thousands of distinct CDR3 sequences, 45% to 50% of them seen only once. This receptor was identified in a woman aged 55-70 years in good health. Material for sequencing was blood.

CDR3 protein: CASSLQPTSGNEQFF. In nucleotides, the CDR3 is TGCGCCAGCAGCCTACAGCCCACTAGCGGCAATGAGCAGTTCTTC. The V gene is TRBV5-1, the J gene TRBJ2-1; TRBD2 matches 8 bases. This CDR3 has 15 residues. CDR1 and CDR2 (germline): SGHRS, YFSETQ. Trimming took 4 bases from V and 6 from J; bases not matched to a gene: 9.